A selection of T cell receptor beta chains follows, all from one sample in a study of T cell responses to AZD1222 COVID-19 vaccine. This table comes from immunoSEQ multiplex PCR, and its TCRdb copy is limited to in-frame clones, with some not included. The table lists about 120,000 clones, about 88% of them singletons. The sequences come from peripheral blood, collected on day 0 of MenACWY control vaccination. These receptors originate from an adult in good health. Each CDR3 is given with its conserved first and last residue. The D gene is left open where the match is weak. Only part of the rows carry a size: once, few, many, or a class if the clone is expanded.

size	V	J	D	DNA	CDR3
-	TRBV3-1/TRBV3-2	TRBJ1-2	-	TGTGCCAGCAGCCAAGGCAGGGATGGCTACACCTTC	CASSQGRDGYTF
-	TRBV5-1	TRBJ1-1	TRBD1	TGCGCCAGCGTACCCGGGACAGCTAACACTGAAGCTTTCTTT	CASVPGTANTEAFF
-	TRBV5-1	TRBJ2-1	TRBD1	TGCGCCAGCAGGGACAGGGGTAGCCCCTACAATGAGCAGTTCTTC	CASRDRGSPYNEQFF
-	TRBV4-1	TRBJ2-7	TRBD2	TGCGCCAGCAGCCCTTCGATGTTAGCGGGATCTACCTACGAGCAGTACTTC	CASSPSMLAGSTYEQYF
-	TRBV28	TRBJ2-1	TRBD2	TGTGCCAGCAGTTCCTTAGCGGGAGTTGGTAATGAGCAGTTCTTC	CASSSLAGVGNEQFF
-	TRBV6-5	TRBJ1-2	TRBD1	TGTGCCAGCACTTACGACAGGGCCTATGGCTACACCTTC	CASTYDRAYGYTF
-	TRBV28	TRBJ1-5	-	TGTGCCAGCAGCGGGGCGGTGGGTAGCAATCAGCCCCAGCATTTT	CASSGAVGSNQPQHF
few	TRBV2	TRBJ2-7	-	TGTGCCAGCAGTGATGGGTCCCCCTACGAGCAGTACTTC	CASSDGSPYEQYF
few	TRBV2	TRBJ2-3	TRBD2	TGTGCCAGCGGACTAGCCGGCACAGATACGCAGTATTTT	CASGLAGTDTQYF
-	TRBV11-2	TRBJ2-7	-	TGTGCCAGCACGCCAGGTCGGGGGCAAGTCCTATTCTACGAGCAGTACTTC	CASTPGRGQVLFYEQYF
-	TRBV7-7	TRBJ2-7	-	TGTGCTAGCAGCACGGCAGGGAATGGCGAGCAGTACTTC	CASSTAGNGEQYF
-	TRBV10-3	TRBJ2-1	-	TGTGCCATCAGTCAGAGGGGGGATGAGCAGTTCTTC	CAISQRGDEQFF
-	TRBV21-1	TRBJ2-1	-	TGTGCCAACCCTAAAGGCGGGAAGCCTCCCGGGAAGTACTACAATGAGCAGTTCTTC	CANPKGGKPPGKYYNEQFF
-	TRBV28	TRBJ2-7	-	TGTGCCAGCAGTTTTCCCAGCGACTACGAGCAGTACTTC	CASSFPSDYEQYF
once	TRBV9	TRBJ1-2	TRBD1	TGTGCCAGCAGCGTAGAGACAGGGCCTGGCTACACCTTC	CASSVETGPGYTF
once	TRBV5-1	TRBJ1-3	-	TGCGCCAGCAGCCCTTTTCCCCGGACAGACCGCGACACCATATATTTT	CASSPFPRTDRDTIYF
-	TRBV6-6	TRBJ2-1	-	TGTGCCAGCATTAAACGGGGGATCTTC	CASIKRGIF
-	TRBV19	TRBJ2-7	TRBD2	TGTGCCAGTAGTCTTAGGATTCCAGCTAGCGGGAGTCACGAGCAGTACTTC	CASSLRIPASGSHEQYF
once	TRBV24-1	TRBJ2-1	-	TGTGCCACCAGTGATTTTTACAATGAGCAGTTCTTC	CATSDFYNEQFF
-	TRBV3-1/TRBV3-2	TRBJ2-3	-	TGTGCCAGCAGCCAAGATCTGAAGGGCACAGATACGCAGTATTTT	CASSQDLKGTDTQYF
-	TRBV28	TRBJ1-2	-	TGTGCCAGCAGCCAAGGGGGTAGTGGCTACACCTTC	CASSQGGSGYTF
-	TRBV7-6	TRBJ2-5	-	TGTGCCAGCAGCTTGGGCGGTACGACCCAGTACTTC	CASSLGGTTQYF
-	TRBV19	TRBJ2-1	TRBD1	TGTGCCAGTAGAAGAGGGACAGGGTGGTTAAATGAGCAGTTCTTC	CASRRGTGWLNEQFF
-	TRBV3-1/TRBV3-2	TRBJ2-5	TRBD1	TGTGCCAGCAGCCCCCAATACTCCGGGACAGGCCTGTGGAAGACCCAGTACTTC	CASSPQYSGTGLWKTQYF
-	TRBV19	TRBJ2-2	-	TGTGCCAGTAGTCCGGCGAACAGGGCCGGGGAGCTGTTTTTT	CASSPANRAGELFF
-	TRBV5-1	TRBJ2-3	TRBD2	TGCGCCAGCAGCTCGGGACTAGCGGGAGGCCTTAGCACAGATACGCAGTATTTT	CASSSGLAGGLSTDTQYF
few	TRBV12-3/TRBV12-4	TRBJ1-4	-	TGTGCCAGCACCCTATATCAGCAAGAAAAACTGTTTTTT	CASTLYQQEKLFF
once	TRBV29-1	TRBJ2-7	-	TGCAGCGTTTGGGACCGAGCCTACGAGCAGTACTTC	CSVWDRAYEQYF
-	TRBV6-6	TRBJ1-2	-	TGTGCCAGCAGTTACTCTGGGGACTCCCCTAGGGATGGCTACACCTTC	CASSYSGDSPRDGYTF
-	TRBV7-9	TRBJ1-5	-	TGTGCCAGCAGCTTAGGCATCGCAGCCACACAGCCCCAGCATTTT	CASSLGIAATQPQHF
-	TRBV11-2	TRBJ1-2	TRBD1	TGTGCCAGCAGCCCCACAGACAGGGGGTACGGCTACACCTTC	CASSPTDRGYGYTF
-	TRBV2	TRBJ2-7	TRBD2	TGTGCCAGCAGTCTAGGGACTAGCGGGTCCTCCTACGAGCAGTACTTC	CASSLGTSGSSYEQYF
-	TRBV24-1	TRBJ2-1	-	TGTGCCACCAGTGACCCCATTCCGCCCAATGAGCAGTTCTTC	CATSDPIPPNEQFF
-	TRBV18	TRBJ2-3	-	TGTGCCAGCTCACCTAGCACAGATACGCAGTATTTT	CASSPSTDTQYF
-	TRBV5-1	TRBJ2-1	-	TGCGCCAGCAGCTTGGCGTTAGGCAAGGGCAATGAGCAGTTCTTC	CASSLALGKGNEQFF
-	TRBV6-5	TRBJ1-5	-	TGTGCCAGCAGTTCGGGACTGTTTCAGCCCCAGCATTTT	CASSSGLFQPQHF
-	TRBV9	TRBJ2-1	-	TGTGCCAGCAGCGTAGGATACCTCCGGACAAGCTCCTACAATGAGCAGTTCTTC	CASSVGYLRTSSYNEQFF
-	TRBV28	TRBJ1-2	TRBD1	TGTGCCAGCAGGTCCACAGGGGGTAAGAACTATGGCTACACCTTC	CASRSTGGKNYGYTF
-	TRBV2	TRBJ1-3	-	TGTGCCAGTTCCAGGGGATCTGGAAACACCATATATTTT	CASSRGSGNTIYF
-	TRBV9	TRBJ1-2	-	TGTGCCAGCAGCGTAGAGGGGGGGCCCTATGGCTACACCTTC	CASSVEGGPYGYTF
-	TRBV13	TRBJ2-4	-	TGTGCCAGCAGCTCCCTCGGGGCGGGGTCGGGGCTAGCCAAAAACATTCAGTACTTC	CASSSLGAGSGLAKNIQYF
few	TRBV5-1	TRBJ1-2	-	TGCGCCAGCAGGAACACTGGGGGAAACTATGGCTACACCTTC	CASRNTGGNYGYTF
once	TRBV10-3	TRBJ2-3	TRBD1	TGTGCCATCAGTGCAACAGGGGGTTTTTCAGATACGCAGTATTTT	CAISATGGFSDTQYF